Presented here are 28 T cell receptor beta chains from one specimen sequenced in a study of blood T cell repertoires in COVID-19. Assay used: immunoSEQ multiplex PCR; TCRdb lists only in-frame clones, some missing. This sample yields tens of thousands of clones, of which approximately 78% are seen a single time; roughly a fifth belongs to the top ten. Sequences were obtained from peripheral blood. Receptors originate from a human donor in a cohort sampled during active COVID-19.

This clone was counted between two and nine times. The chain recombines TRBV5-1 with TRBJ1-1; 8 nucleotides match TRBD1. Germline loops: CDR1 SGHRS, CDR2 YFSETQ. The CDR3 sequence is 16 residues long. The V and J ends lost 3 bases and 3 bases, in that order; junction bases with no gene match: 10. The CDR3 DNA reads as TGCGCCAGCAGCTCCCTACCCGGACAGGGCGACACTGAAGCTTTCTTT. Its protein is CASSSLPGQGDTEAFF. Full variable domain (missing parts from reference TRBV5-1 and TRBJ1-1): KAGVTQTPRYLIKTRGQQVTLSCSPISGHRSVSWYQQTPGQGLQFLFEYFSETQRNKGNFPGRFSGRQFSNSRSEMNVSTLELGDSALYLCASSSLPGQGDTEAFFGQGTRLTVV.

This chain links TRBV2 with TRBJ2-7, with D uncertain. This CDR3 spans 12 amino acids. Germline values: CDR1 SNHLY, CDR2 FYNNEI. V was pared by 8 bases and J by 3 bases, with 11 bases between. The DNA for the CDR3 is TGTGCCAGCGGGTTTGGAGACTACGAGCAGTACTTC. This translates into CASGFGDYEQYF.

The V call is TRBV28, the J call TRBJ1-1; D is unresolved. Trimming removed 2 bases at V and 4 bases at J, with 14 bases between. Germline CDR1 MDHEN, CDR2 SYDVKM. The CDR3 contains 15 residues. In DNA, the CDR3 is TGTGCCAGCAGTTTAAGTTATTCGGAGCTCACTGAAGCTTTCTTT. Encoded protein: CASSLSYSELTEAFF.

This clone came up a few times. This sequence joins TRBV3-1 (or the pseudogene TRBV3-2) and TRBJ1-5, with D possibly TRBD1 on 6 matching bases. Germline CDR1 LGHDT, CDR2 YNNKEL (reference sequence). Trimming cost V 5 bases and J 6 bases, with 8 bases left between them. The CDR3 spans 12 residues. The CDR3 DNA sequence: TGTGCCAGCAGCACACAGGGTCAGCCCCAGCATTTT. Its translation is CASSTQGQPQHF.

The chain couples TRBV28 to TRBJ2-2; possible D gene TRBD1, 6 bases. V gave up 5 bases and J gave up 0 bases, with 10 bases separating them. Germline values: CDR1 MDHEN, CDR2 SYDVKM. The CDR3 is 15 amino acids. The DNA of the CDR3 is TGTGCCAGCAGTACCGGGACAACGAACACCGGGGAGCTGTTTTTT. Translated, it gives CASSTGTTNTGELFF.

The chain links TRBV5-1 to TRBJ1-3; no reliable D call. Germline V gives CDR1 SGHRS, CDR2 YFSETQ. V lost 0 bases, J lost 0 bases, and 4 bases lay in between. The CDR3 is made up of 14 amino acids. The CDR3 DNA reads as TGCGCCAGCAGCTTGGGTATCTCTGGAAACACCATATATTTT. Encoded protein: CASSLGISGNTIYF.

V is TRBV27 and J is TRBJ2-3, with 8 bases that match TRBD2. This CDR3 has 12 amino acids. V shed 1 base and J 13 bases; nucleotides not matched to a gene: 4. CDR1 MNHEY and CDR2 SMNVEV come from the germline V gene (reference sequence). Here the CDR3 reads CASSLFGTRKYF. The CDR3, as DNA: TGTGCCAGCAGTTTATTCGGGACTAGGAAGTATTTT.

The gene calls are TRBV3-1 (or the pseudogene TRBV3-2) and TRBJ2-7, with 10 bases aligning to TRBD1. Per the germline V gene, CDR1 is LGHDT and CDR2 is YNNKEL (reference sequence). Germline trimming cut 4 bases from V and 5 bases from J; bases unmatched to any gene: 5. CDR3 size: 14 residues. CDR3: CASSPTGGQNEQYF. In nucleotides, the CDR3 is TGTGCCAGCAGCCCGACAGGGGGCCAGAACGAGCAGTACTTC.

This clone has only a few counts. DNA for the CDR3: TGTGCCAGCAGGGAGGGGAGCTCCTACGAGCAGTACTTC. Protein: CASREGSSYEQYF. V gene TRBV27 combines with J gene TRBJ2-7, with a tentative D call TRBD2 (6 bases). There are 13 residues in the CDR3. V was shortened by 6 bases and J by 0 bases, with 9 bases between the two germline ends. CDR1 is MNHEY and CDR2 is SMNVEV in the germline V gene (reference sequence).

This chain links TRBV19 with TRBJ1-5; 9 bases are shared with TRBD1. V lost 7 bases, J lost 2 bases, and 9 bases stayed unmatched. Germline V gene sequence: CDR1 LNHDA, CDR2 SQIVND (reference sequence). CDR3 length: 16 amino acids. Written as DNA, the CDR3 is TGTGCCAGTATCCCGGGACAGGGATGGGGCAATCAGCCCCAGCATTTT. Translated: CASIPGQGWGNQPQHF.

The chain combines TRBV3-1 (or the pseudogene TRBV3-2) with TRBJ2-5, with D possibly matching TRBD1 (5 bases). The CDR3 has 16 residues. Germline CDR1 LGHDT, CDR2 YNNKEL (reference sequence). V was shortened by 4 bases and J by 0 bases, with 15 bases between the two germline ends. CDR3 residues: CASSPRRQTYQETQYF. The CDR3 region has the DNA TGTGCCAGCAGCCCGAGACGACAGACGTACCAAGAGACCCAGTACTTC.

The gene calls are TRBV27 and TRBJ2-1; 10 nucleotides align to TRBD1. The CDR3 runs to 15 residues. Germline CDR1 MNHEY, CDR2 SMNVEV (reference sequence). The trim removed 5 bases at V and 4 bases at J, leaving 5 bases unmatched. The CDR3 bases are TGTGCCAGCAGTGCGTTGGGACAGGGGTACAATGAGCAGTTCTTC. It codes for CASSALGQGYNEQFF.

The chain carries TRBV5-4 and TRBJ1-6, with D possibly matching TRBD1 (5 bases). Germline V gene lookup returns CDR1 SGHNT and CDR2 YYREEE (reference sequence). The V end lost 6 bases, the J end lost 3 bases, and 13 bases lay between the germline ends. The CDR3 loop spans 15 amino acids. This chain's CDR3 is CASTLGGNYNSPLHF. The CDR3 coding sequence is TGTGCCAGCACACTGGGGGGGAACTATAATTCACCCCTCCACTTT.

The CDR3 reads CASSQDGGIGTQYF. As DNA, the CDR3 is TGTGCCAGCAGCCAAGATGGGGGGATTGGGACCCAGTACTTC. This chain links TRBV4-2 with TRBJ2-5; tentative D call: TRBD2 (6 bases). Germline V gene data show CDR1 as LGHNA and CDR2 as YNFKEQ. V shed 0 bases and J shed 7 bases, with 12 bases lying between them. The CDR3 consists of 14 residues.

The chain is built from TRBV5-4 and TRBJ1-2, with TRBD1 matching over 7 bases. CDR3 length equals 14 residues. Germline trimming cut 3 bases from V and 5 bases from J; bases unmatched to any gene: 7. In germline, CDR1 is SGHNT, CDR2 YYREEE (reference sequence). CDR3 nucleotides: TGTGCCAGCAGCTCAAACAGGGGTCTTTATGGCTACACCTTC. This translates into CASSSNRGLYGYTF.

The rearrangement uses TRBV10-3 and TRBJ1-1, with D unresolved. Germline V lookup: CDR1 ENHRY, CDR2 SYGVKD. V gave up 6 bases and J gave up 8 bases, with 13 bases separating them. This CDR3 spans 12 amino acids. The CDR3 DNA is TGTGCCATCAGCCTCCGGGGAATAGAAGCTTTCTTT. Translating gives CAISLRGIEAFF.

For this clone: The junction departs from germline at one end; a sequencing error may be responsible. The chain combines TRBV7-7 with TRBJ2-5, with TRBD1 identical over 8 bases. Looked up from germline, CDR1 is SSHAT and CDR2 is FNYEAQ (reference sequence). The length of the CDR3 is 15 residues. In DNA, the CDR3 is TGTGCTAGCAGCCAACTTACAGGGGGTCGGGAGACCCAGTACTTC. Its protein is CASSQLTGGRETQYF.

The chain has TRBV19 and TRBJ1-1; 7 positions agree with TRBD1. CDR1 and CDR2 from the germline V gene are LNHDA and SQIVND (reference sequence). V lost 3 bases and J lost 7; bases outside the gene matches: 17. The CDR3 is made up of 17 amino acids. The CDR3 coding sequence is TGTGCCAGTAGTATCCAATACTGGGGACAGACGAATCGTGAAGCTTTCTTT. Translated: CASSIQYWGQTNREAFF.

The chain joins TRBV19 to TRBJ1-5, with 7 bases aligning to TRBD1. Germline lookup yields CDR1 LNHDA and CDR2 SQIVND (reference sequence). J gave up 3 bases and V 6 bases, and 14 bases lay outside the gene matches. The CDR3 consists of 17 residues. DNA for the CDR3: TGTGCCAGTAGCCGAGCCCCCGGGACAGCATCCAATCAGCCCCAGCATTTT. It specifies CASSRAPGTASNQPQHF. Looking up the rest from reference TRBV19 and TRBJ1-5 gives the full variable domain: DGGITQSPKYLFRKEGQNVTLSCEQNLNHDAMYWYRQDPGQGLRLIYYSQIVNDFQKGDIAEGYSVSREKKESFPLTVTSAQKNPTAFYLCASSRAPGTASNQPQHFGDGTRLSIL.

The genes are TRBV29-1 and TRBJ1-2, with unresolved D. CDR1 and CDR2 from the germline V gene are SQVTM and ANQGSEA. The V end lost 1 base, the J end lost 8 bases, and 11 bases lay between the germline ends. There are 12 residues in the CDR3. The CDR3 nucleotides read TGCAGCGTTGAAGGTACGACGGGGGGCTACACCTTC. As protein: CSVEGTTGGYTF. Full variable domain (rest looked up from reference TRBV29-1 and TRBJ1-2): SAVISQKPSRDICQRGTSLTIQCQVDSQVTMMFWYRQQPGQSLTLIATANQGSEATYESGFVIDKFPISRPNLTFSTLTVSNMSPEDSSIYLCSVEGTTGGYTFGSGTRLTVV.

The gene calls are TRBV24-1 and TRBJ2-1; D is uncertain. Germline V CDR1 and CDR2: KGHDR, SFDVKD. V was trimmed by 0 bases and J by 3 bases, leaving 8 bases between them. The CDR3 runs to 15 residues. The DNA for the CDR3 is TGTGCCACCAGTGATTTGGGCAACGACTACAATGAGCAGTTCTTC. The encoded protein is CATSDLGNDYNEQFF.

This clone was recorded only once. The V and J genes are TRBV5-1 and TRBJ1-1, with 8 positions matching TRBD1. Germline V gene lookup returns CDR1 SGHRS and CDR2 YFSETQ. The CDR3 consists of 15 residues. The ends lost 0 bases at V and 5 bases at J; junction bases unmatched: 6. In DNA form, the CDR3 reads TGCGCCAGCAGCTTGGCCGGACAGGGCTGGACTGAAGCTTTCTTT. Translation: CASSLAGQGWTEAFF. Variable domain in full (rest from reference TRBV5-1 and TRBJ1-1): KAGVTQTPRYLIKTRGQQVTLSCSPISGHRSVSWYQQTPGQGLQFLFEYFSETQRNKGNFPGRFSGRQFSNSRSEMNVSTLELGDSALYLCASSLAGQGWTEAFFGQGTRLTVV.

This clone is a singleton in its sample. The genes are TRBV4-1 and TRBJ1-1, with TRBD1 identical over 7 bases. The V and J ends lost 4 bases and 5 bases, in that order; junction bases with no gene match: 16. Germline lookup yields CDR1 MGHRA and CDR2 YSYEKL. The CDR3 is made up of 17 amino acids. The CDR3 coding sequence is TGCGCCAGCAGCCGGCCGCCCCAGGAGACAGGGAGGACTGAAGCTTTCTTT. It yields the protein CASSRPPQETGRTEAFF.

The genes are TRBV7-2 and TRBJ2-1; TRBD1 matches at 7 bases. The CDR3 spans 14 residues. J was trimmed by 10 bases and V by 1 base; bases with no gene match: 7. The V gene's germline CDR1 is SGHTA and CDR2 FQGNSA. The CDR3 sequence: CASSLDRGIGEQFF. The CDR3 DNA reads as TGTGCCAGCAGCTTAGACAGGGGAATAGGGGAGCAGTTCTTC. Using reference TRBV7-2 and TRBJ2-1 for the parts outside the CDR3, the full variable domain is GAGVSQSPSNKVTEKGKDVELRCDPISGHTALYWYRQSLGQGLEFLIYFQGNSAPDKSGLPSDRFSAERTGGSVSTLTIQRTQQEDSAVYLCASSLDRGIGEQFFGPGTRLTVL.

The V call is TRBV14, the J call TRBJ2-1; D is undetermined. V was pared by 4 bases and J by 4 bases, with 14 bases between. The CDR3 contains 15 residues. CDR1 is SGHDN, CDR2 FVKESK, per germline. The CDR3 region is CASSRPSSPYNEQFF. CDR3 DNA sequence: TGTGCCAGCAGCCGTCCGAGTTCCCCGTACAATGAGCAGTTCTTC.

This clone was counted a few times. The CDR3 DNA sequence: TGTGCCAGCAGCAGCAAGATGCAGGGTAGCTATGGCTACACCTTC. Encoded protein: CASSSKMQGSYGYTF. The genes are TRBV27 and TRBJ1-2; TRBD1 might be the D (5 bases). V lost 6 bases to trimming and J lost 4 bases, with 18 bases between them. The CDR3 contains 15 residues. Germline V gene lookup returns CDR1 MNHEY and CDR2 SMNVEV (reference sequence).

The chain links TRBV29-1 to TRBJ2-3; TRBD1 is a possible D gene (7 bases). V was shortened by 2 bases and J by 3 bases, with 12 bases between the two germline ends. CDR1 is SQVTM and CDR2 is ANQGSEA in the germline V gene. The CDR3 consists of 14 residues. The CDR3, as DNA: TGCAGCGTTGAAAGGCAGGGGGGTACAGATACGCAGTATTTT. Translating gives CSVERQGGTDTQYF.

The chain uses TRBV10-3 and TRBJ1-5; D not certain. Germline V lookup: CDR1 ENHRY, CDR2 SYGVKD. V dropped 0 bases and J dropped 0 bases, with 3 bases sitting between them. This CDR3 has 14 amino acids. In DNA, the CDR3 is TGTGCCATCAGTGAGTCGAGTAGCAATCAGCCCCAGCATTTT. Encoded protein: CAISESSSNQPQHF.